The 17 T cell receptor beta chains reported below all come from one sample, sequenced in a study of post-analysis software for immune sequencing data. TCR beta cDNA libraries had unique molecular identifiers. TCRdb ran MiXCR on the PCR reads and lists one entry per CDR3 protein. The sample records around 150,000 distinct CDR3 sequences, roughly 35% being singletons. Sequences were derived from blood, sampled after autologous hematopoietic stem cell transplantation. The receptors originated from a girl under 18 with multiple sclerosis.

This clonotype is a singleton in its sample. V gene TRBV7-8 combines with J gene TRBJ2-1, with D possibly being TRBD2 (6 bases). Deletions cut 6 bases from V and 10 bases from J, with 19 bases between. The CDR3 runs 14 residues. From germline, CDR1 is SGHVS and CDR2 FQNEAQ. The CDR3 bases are TGTGCCAGCAGTACTACTAGCTCCTCCTACGAGCAGTTCTTC. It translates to CASSTTSSSYEQFF.

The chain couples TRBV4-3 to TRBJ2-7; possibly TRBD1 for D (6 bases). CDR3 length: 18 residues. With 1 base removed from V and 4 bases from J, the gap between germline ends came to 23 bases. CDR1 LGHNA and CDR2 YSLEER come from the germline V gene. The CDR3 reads CASSQGPGGNRVVYEQYF. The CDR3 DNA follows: TGCGCCAGCAGCCAAGGCCCCGGAGGTAACAGGGTGGTTTACGAGCAGTACTTC.

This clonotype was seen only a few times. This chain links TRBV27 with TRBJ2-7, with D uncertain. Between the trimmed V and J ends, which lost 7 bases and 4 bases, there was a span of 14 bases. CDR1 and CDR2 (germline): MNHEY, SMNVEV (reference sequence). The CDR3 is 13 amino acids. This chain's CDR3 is CASKSPASYEQYF. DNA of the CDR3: TGTGCCAGCAAATCCCCCGCTAGTTACGAGCAGTACTTC.

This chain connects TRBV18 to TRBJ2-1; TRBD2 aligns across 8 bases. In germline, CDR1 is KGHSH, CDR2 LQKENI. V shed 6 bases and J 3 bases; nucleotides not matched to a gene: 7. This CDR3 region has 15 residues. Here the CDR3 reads CASSGGLAYYNEQFF. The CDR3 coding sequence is TGTGCCAGCTCCGGTGGACTAGCCTACTACAATGAGCAGTTCTTC.

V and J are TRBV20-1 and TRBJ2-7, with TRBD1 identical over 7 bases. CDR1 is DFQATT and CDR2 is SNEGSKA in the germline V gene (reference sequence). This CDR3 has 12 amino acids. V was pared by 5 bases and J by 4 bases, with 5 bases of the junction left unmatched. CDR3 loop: CSAGRDSYEQYF. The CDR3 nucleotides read TGCAGTGCTGGAAGGGACAGTTACGAGCAGTACTTC.

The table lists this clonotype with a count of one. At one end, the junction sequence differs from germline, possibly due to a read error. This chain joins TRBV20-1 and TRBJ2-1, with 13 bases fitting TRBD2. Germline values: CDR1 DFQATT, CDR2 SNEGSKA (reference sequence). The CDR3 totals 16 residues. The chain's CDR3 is CSTRKGTSGIYNEQFF. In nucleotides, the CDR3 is TGCAGTACTAGGAAGGGGACTAGCGGGATCTACAATGAGCAGTTCTTC.

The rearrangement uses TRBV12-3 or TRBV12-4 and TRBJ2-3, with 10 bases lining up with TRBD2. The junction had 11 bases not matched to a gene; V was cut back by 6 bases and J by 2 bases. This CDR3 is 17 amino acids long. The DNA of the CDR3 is TGTGCCAGCAGGGGGAGGATAGCGGGAGGATTCACAGATACGCAGTATTTT. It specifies CASRGRIAGGFTDTQYF.

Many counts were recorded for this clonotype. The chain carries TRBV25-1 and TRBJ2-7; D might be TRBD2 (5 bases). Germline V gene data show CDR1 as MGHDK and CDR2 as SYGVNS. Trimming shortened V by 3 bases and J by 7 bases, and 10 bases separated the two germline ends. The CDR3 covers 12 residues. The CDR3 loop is CASSDPRREQYF. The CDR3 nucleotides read TGTGCCAGCAGTGACCCTAGGAGGGAGCAGTACTTC.

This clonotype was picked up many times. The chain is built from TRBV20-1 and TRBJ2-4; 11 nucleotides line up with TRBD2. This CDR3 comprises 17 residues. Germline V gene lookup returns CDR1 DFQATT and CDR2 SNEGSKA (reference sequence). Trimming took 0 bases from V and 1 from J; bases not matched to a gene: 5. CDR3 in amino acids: CSARDPWTSGAKNIQYF. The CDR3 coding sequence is TGCAGTGCTAGAGATCCTTGGACTAGCGGGGCCAAAAACATTCAGTACTTC.

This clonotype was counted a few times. CDR3 in amino acids: CSVEGGGGIYNEQFF. The CDR3 DNA reads as TGCAGCGTTGAAGGAGGGGGGGGGATCTACAATGAGCAGTTCTTC. The chain joins TRBV29-1 to TRBJ2-1; the D gene is possibly TRBD2 (7 bases). CDR3 length equals 15 residues. The V and J ends lost 1 base and 3 bases respectively, with 13 bases between them. Germline loops: CDR1 SQVTM, CDR2 ANQGSEA.

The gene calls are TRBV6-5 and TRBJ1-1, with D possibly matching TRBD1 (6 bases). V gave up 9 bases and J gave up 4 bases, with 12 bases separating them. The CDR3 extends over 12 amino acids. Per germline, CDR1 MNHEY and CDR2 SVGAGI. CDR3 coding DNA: TGTGCCAGTTACGCGGACAGCACTGAAGCTTTCTTT. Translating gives CASYADSTEAFF.

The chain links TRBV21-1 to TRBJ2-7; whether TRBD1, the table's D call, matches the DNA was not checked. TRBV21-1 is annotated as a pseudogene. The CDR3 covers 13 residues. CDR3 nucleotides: TGTGCCAGCAGCAGTCCGGGGGCGAACGAGCAGTACTTC. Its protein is CASSSPGANEQYF.

The CDR3 spells CASSQEMAGGDVTYEQYF. DNA for the CDR3: TGTGCCAGCAGCCAAGAAATGGCGGGCGGGGACGTCACCTACGAGCAGTACTTC. The genes are TRBV4-2 and TRBJ2-7; D perhaps matches TRBD2 (6 bases). The germline V gene has CDR1 LGHNA and CDR2 YNFKEQ. Trimming removed 0 bases at V and 2 bases at J, with 20 bases between. The CDR3 is made up of 18 amino acids.

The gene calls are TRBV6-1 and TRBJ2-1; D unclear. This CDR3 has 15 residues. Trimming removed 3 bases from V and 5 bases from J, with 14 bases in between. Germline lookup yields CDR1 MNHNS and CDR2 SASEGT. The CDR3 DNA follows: TGTGCCAGCAGTGAGCAGGACCGCTCGGACAATGAGCAGTTCTTC. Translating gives CASSEQDRSDNEQFF.

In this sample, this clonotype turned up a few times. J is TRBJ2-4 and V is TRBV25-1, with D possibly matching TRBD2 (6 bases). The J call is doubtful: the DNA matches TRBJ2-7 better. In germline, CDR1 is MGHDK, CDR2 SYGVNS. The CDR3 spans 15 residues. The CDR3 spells CASRGPGLASYEQYF. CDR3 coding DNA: TGTGCCAGCAGGGGTCCGGGACTGGCCTCCTACGAGCAGTACTTC.

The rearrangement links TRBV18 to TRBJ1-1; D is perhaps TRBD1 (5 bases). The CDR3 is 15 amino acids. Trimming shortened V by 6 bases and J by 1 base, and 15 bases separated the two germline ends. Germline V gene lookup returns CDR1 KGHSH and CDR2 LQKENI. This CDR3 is CASSPGQATNTEAFF. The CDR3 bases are TGTGCCAGCTCGCCCGGACAAGCGACGAACACTGAAGCTTTCTTT.

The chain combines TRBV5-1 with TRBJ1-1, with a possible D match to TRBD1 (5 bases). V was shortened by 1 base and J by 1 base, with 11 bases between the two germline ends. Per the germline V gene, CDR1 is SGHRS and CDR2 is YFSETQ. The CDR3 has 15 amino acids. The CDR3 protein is CASSLTGPGNTEAFF. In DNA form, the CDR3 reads TGCGCCAGCAGCTTGACAGGTCCGGGGAACACTGAAGCTTTCTTT.